This TCR beta chain was profiled in a study of vaccination and CD4 T cells after COVID-19. Time point given: late sampling 161 to 241 days after vaccination in a few convalescent patients. Noted treatment: roughly nine-day PBMC culture with coronavirus spike peptide pools or control peptides (ViraFEST assay). T cells were expanded with peptide pools, and expanded clonotypes were identified by TCR sequencing. Sequenced with the Oncomine TCR Beta short-read assay was DNA taken from cultured CD4+ T cells. TCRdb re-called the PCR reads with MiXCR, one entry per CDR3 protein. The table shows approximately 22,000 distinct CDR3 sequences, with around a third occurring only once. This CDR3 has 15 amino acids. In germline, CDR1 is SGHTA, CDR2 FQGNSA. V shed 0 bases and J shed 1 base, with 9 bases lying between them. Whole-study findings and limits: Researchers looked at relatively few convalescent patients and had no early post-infection timepoints. SARS-CoV-2-reactive clonotypes showed a nonsignificant median rise from roughly 21 to 40.

With regard to this clonotype: The antigen is undetermined.

This chain links TRBV7-2 with TRBJ1-1, with D unclear. The sequence was obtained from a human donor who had recovered from COVID-19. Sequencing used CD4+ T cells from blood, cultured in vitro, obtained about 7 months after SARS-CoV-2 vaccination. This CDR3 is CASSLAPRSNTEAFF. CDR3 in DNA: TGTGCCAGCAGCTTAGCTCCCCGGTCGAACACTGAAGCTTTCTTT.